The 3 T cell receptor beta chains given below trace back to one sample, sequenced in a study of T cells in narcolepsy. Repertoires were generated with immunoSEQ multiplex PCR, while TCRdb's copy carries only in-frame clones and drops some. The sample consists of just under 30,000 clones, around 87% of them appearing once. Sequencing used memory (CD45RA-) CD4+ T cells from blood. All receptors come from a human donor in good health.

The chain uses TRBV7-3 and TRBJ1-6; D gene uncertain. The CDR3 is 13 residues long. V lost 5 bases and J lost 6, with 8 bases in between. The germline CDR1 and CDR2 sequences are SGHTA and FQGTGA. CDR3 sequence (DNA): TGTGCCAGCAGCAGCGACCCTAATTCACCCCTCCACTTT. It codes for CASSSDPNSPLHF. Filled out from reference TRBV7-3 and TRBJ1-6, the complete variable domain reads GAGVSQTPSNKVTEKGKYVELRCDPISGHTALYWYRQSLGQGPEFLIYFQGTGAADDSGLPNDRFFAVRPEGSVSTLKIQRTERGDSAVYLCASSSDPNSPLHFGNGTRLTVT.

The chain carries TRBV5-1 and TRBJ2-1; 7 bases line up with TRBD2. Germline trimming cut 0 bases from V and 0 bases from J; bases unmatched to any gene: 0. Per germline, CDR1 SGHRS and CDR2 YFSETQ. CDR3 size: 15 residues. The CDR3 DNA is TGCGCCAGCAGCTTGGGCGGGAGCTCCTACAATGAGCAGTTCTTC. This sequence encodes CASSLGGSSYNEQFF.

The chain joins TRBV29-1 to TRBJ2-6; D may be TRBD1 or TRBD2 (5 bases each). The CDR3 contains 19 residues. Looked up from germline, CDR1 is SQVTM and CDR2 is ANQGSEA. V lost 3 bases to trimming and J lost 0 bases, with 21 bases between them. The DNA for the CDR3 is TGCAGCGTTGACTCCTCCGGGACGGGTTCCCTCTCTGGGGCCAACGTCCTGACTTTC. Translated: CSVDSSGTGSLSGANVLTF.